The text below deals with one T cell receptor beta chain. What it binds is unknown. The data belong to a study of cytomegalovirus exposure and HLA in healthy donors. In the study overall: Previous work identified 120 million or so unique TCR beta sequences from roughly 180 million T cells.

The CDR3 extends over 13 amino acids. Trimming pared 4 bases from V and 2 bases from J, leaving 8 bases between. Germline lookup yields CDR1 SEHNR and CDR2 FQNEAQ (reference sequence). The study ran its PCR with 60 Vbeta and 13 Jbeta primers. Data came from immunoSEQ multiplex PCR; TCRdb stores just in-frame clones and leaves some out. The sample lists some 150,000 clones; about 64% were seen once. General study results and limits: In a later analysis, parvovirus B19, influenza, CMV and Epstein-Barr virus appeared linked to several top co-occurrence clusters. Among TCR sequences, most were rare, though some public TCRs appeared in many donors. Researchers reportedly found TCR beta sequences accurately predicted most subjects' HLA-A and HLA-B alleles.

Sample: PBMCs. This TCR came from a woman aged 40 to 50 in good health and CMV-seronegative. V is TRBV7-9 and J is TRBJ1-2, with D possibly being TRBD1 (5 bases). CDR3 amino acids: CASSSRGNYGYTF. In DNA form, the CDR3 reads TGTGCCAGCAGCTCTCGGGGGAACTATGGCTACACCTTC.